A single sample gave rise to the 27 T cell receptor beta chains below, sequenced in a study of T cell responses to AZD1222 COVID-19 vaccine. The table came from immunoSEQ multiplex PCR; TCRdb's copy has only in-frame clones and leaves some out. The sample has some 140,000 clones; around 85% are singletons. The sequences come from peripheral blood, collected on day 0 of MenACWY control vaccination. These receptors originate from an adult in good health.

The V and J genes are TRBV2 and TRBJ2-7; no clear D gene. This CDR3 spans 13 amino acids. The ends were cut back, 1 base at V and 6 bases at J, with 10 bases in the middle. Germline CDR1 SNHLY, CDR2 FYNNEI. The CDR3 loop reads CASSEESKREQYF. CDR3 nucleotide sequence: TGTGCCAGCAGTGAAGAATCTAAGCGCGAGCAGTACTTC. Drawing the rest from reference TRBV2 and TRBJ2-7, the complete variable domain is EPEVTQTPSHQVTQMGQEVILRCVPISNHLYFYWYRQILGQKVEFLVSFYNNEISEKSEIFDDQFSVERPDGSNFTLKIRSTKLEDSAMYFCASSEESKREQYFGPGTRLTVT.

The V call is TRBV28, the J call TRBJ1-2; D gene ambiguous. The V and J ends lost 8 bases and 8 bases respectively, with 18 bases between them. This CDR3 is built from 13 residues. Germline CDR1 reads MDHEN; CDR2 reads SYDVKM. CDR3 nucleotide sequence: TGTGCCAGCTCGAGGCAGCTAGGAGGGGGCTACACCTTC. This translates into CASSRQLGGGYTF.

The V and J genes are TRBV18 and TRBJ1-4, with no clear D. Trimming removed 6 bases from V and 8 bases from J, with 22 bases in between. CDR1 KGHSH and CDR2 LQKENI come from the germline V gene. This CDR3 has 16 residues. The CDR3 nucleotides read TGTGCCAGCTCTCCTCGGGCGGAGGACGGAAGAGAAAAACTGTTTTTT. Its protein is CASSPRAEDGREKLFF.

CDR3 in amino acids: CASSPERTSGYNEQFF. The CDR3 DNA reads as TGTGCCAGCAGCCCCGAAAGGACTAGCGGCTACAATGAGCAGTTCTTC. J is TRBJ2-1 and V is TRBV7-6; 10 bases match TRBD2. Germline CDR1 reads SGHVS; CDR2 reads FNYEAQ. CDR3 length: 16 amino acids. V shed 5 bases and J 3 bases; nucleotides not matched to a gene: 7.

CDR3 region: CASSERYRRTNEKLFF. The CDR3 DNA reads TGTGCCAGCAGCGAACGTTACAGGAGAACTAATGAAAAACTGTTTTTT. The rearrangement links TRBV27 to TRBJ1-4; possibly TRBD1 for D (5 bases). Germline lookup yields CDR1 MNHEY and CDR2 SMNVEV (reference sequence). The CDR3 extends over 16 amino acids. V was pared by 6 bases and J by 1 base, with 15 bases between.

The chain carries TRBV6-1 and TRBJ2-1, with D uncertain. The CDR3 loop spans 13 amino acids. Germline CDR1 MNHNS, CDR2 SASEGT. The ends were cut back, 2 bases at V and 6 bases at J, with 8 bases in the middle. CDR3 DNA: TGTGCCAGCAGTGAACAACTCCTCAATGAGCAGTTCTTC. As protein: CASSEQLLNEQFF.

The chain has TRBV18 and TRBJ2-7; no clear D gene. Trimming stripped 3 bases from V and 2 bases from J, with 5 bases between. The CDR3 runs 12 residues. Germline V gene sequence: CDR1 KGHSH, CDR2 LQKENI. The CDR3 bases are TGTGCCAGCTCACCGGGAACCTACGAGCAGTACGTC. Protein sequence: CASSPGTYEQYV.

As to this clone: Other DNA sequences in this specimen translate into the identical CDR3. The CDR3 DNA sequence: TGTGCCAGCAGCCAAGCCTCAGGGTACAATGAGCAGTTCTTC. Its protein is CASSQASGYNEQFF. The rearrangement joins TRBV14 to TRBJ2-1, with D perhaps TRBD1 (5 bases). This CDR3 contains 14 residues. Germline CDR1 SGHDN, CDR2 FVKESK. Deletions cut 1 base from V and 4 bases from J, with 8 bases between. Full variable domain (remainder filled in from reference TRBV14 and TRBJ2-1): EAGVTQFPSHSVIEKGQTVTLRCDPISGHDNLYWYRRVMGKEIKFLLHFVKESKQDESGMPNNRFLAERTGGTYSTLKVQPAELEDSGVYFCASSQASGYNEQFFGPGTRLTVL.

The chain links TRBV12-1 to TRBJ1-5. TRBV12-1 is flagged as a pseudogene. The CDR3 loop spans 14 amino acids. This chain's CDR3 is CASSFVYPNQPQHF. DNA of the CDR3: TGTGCCAGCAGCTTTGTATATCCCAATCAGCCCCAGCATTTT.

This chain uses TRBV5-8 with TRBJ2-1; 8 bases are a match to TRBD2. CDR3 size: 15 residues. CDR1 is SGHTS, CDR2 YDEGEE, per germline. The junction had 1 base not matched to a gene; V was cut back by 0 bases and J by 2 bases. CDR3 in amino acids: CASSLGAGAYNEQFF. CDR3 sequence (DNA): TGTGCCAGCAGCTTGGGAGCGGGAGCCTACAATGAGCAGTTCTTC.

V and J are TRBV5-1 and TRBJ1-2, with a weak D call TRBD1 (5 bases). Looked up from germline, CDR1 is SGHRS and CDR2 is YFSETQ. Trimming stripped 2 bases from V and 4 bases from J, with 15 bases between. The length of the CDR3 is 15 residues. The CDR3: CASSFTGPGGYGYTF. Here the CDR3 DNA reads TGCGCCAGCAGCTTTACGGGACCGGGGGGCTATGGCTACACCTTC.

The rearrangement uses TRBV7-9 and TRBJ2-6; 12 positions agree with TRBD1. Germline CDR1 and CDR2: SEHNR and FQNEAQ (reference sequence). J was trimmed by 2 bases and V by 5 bases; bases with no gene match: 7. This CDR3 contains 18 residues. This chain's CDR3 is CASSPDRDRGPGANVLTF. In DNA form, the CDR3 reads TGTGCCAGCAGCCCGGACCGGGACAGGGGGCCTGGGGCCAACGTCCTGACTTTC.

This chain connects TRBV5-1 to TRBJ1-4, with D possibly being TRBD1 (6 bases). CDR3 length: 14 amino acids. Germline lookup yields CDR1 SGHRS and CDR2 YFSETQ. V lost 4 bases and J lost 5, with 12 bases in between. The CDR3 DNA reads TGCGCCAGCAGCCCGGAGAGGGGGAATGAAAAACTGTTTTTT. This translates into CASSPERGNEKLFF.

The chain carries TRBV5-5 and TRBJ2-1, with 10 bases identical to TRBD2. The CDR3 runs to 16 residues. Germline V gene data show CDR1 as SGHKS and CDR2 as YYEKEE (reference sequence). V was pared by 1 base and J by 7 bases, with 8 bases of the junction left unmatched. The CDR3 nucleotides read TGTGCCAGCAGCTTGAACCTAGCGGGAGTTGGAAATGAGCAGTTCTTC. Amino acid sequence: CASSLNLAGVGNEQFF. The full variable domain, in which reference TRBV5-5 and TRBJ2-1 provide the parts outside the CDR3, is DAGVTQSPTHLIKTRGQQVTLRCSPISGHKSVSWYQQVLGQGPQFIFQYYEKEERGRGNFPDRFSARQFPNYSSELNVNALLLGDSALYLCASSLNLAGVGNEQFFGPGTRLTVL.

The genes are TRBV3-1 (or the pseudogene TRBV3-2) and TRBJ2-3; no clear D. There are 17 residues in the CDR3. V lost 0 bases, J lost 0 bases, and 13 bases lay in between. Germline-derived CDR1 and CDR2 are LGHDT and YNNKEL (reference sequence). CDR3 coding DNA: TGTGCCAGCAGCCAAGATGTAATCGCGCGAAGCACAGATACGCAGTATTTT. Residues: CASSQDVIARSTDTQYF.

The V call is TRBV10-2, the J call TRBJ2-1; tentative D call: TRBD2 (6 bases). Germline CDR1 WSHSY, CDR2 SAAADI. Trimming took off 1 base at V and 8 bases at J, with 6 bases between the two ends. The CDR3 covers 12 residues. This chain's CDR3 is CASSEWRDEQFF. CDR3 sequence (DNA): TGCGCCAGCAGTGAGTGGAGGGATGAGCAGTTCTTC.

The chain uses TRBV6-4 and TRBJ2-1; D is undetermined. The CDR3 totals 15 residues. Trimming pared 3 bases from V and 0 bases from J, leaving 9 bases between. Germline CDR1 MRHNA, CDR2 SNTAGT. CDR3 in amino acids: CASSDQPSSYNEQFF. CDR3 coding DNA: TGTGCCAGCAGTGATCAACCCTCCTCCTACAATGAGCAGTTCTTC.

The chain uses TRBV24-1 and TRBJ2-1; D is undetermined. Germline CDR1 reads KGHDR; CDR2 reads SFDVKD. The length of the CDR3 is 11 residues. V lost 5 bases and J lost 8, with 6 bases in between. CDR3 coding DNA: TGTGCCACCAGTGTGGGTGATGAGCAGTTCTTC. This sequence encodes CATSVGDEQFF.

The V gene is TRBV6-1, the J gene TRBJ1-1; no clear D gene. The CDR3 extends over 14 amino acids. With 1 base removed from V and 7 bases from J, the gap between germline ends came to 13 bases. Germline values: CDR1 MNHNS, CDR2 SASEGT. CDR3 loop: CASSEVERVSEAFF. CDR3 bases: TGTGCCAGCAGTGAAGTTGAGCGTGTAAGTGAAGCTTTCTTT.

This clone was counted a single time. The chain joins TRBV5-8 to TRBJ2-1, with unresolved D. Deletions cut 4 bases from V and 8 bases from J, with 7 bases between. Germline values: CDR1 SGHTS, CDR2 YDEGEE. The CDR3 contains 11 residues. The chain's CDR3 is CASSPFYEQFF. The CDR3 DNA sequence: TGTGCCAGCAGCCCTTTCTATGAGCAGTTCTTC.

The CDR3 DNA reads as TGTGCCAGCTCTGGGGGCGCATCGGCCTACAATGAGCAGTTCTTC. This encodes CASSGGASAYNEQFF. The genes are TRBV18 and TRBJ2-1; D may be TRBD1 (6 bases). Trimming stripped 6 bases from V and 2 bases from J, with 14 bases between. In germline, CDR1 is KGHSH, CDR2 LQKENI. The CDR3 consists of 15 residues.

CDR3 nucleotide sequence: TGTGCCAGTAGGCCGGGCCTCGGGTTTGTGGATGAGCAGTTCTTC. This gives the protein CASRPGLGFVDEQFF. The V call is TRBV19, the J call TRBJ2-1; D is unresolved. Trimming removed 6 bases at V and 8 bases at J, with 20 bases between. CDR3 length equals 15 residues. Germline loops: CDR1 LNHDA, CDR2 SQIVND (reference sequence).

The rearrangement joins TRBV10-3 to TRBJ2-2; 8 bases are shared with TRBD1. J lost 4 bases, V lost 5 bases, and 6 bases had no gene match. This CDR3 is built from 15 residues. Germline V lookup: CDR1 ENHRY, CDR2 SYGVKD. CDR3: CAISNRQGTTGELFF. The CDR3 nucleotides are TGTGCCATCAGTAATAGACAGGGGACCACCGGGGAGCTGTTTTTT.

The chain joins TRBV18 to TRBJ2-7; D not resolved. The CDR3 runs to 15 residues. V was clipped by 4 bases and J by 0 bases, with 13 bases between them. The germline gives CDR1 KGHSH, CDR2 LQKENI. The DNA of the CDR3 is TGTGCCAGCTCACGTCGGACCGATCTCTCCTACGAGCAGTACTTC. Protein product: CASSRRTDLSYEQYF.

The chain uses TRBV7-2 and TRBJ2-1; no reliable D call. Trimming removed 3 bases at V and 7 bases at J, with 4 bases between. The CDR3 totals 11 residues. Germline CDR1 and CDR2: SGHTA and FQGNSA. CDR3 nucleotide sequence: TGTGCCAGCAGCTTTTTAAATGAGCAGTTCTTC. Translated, it gives CASSFLNEQFF.

V is TRBV27 and J is TRBJ2-5; D remains unclear. Germline V gives CDR1 MNHEY, CDR2 SMNVEV (reference sequence). The CDR3 length is 12 residues. Trimming pared 6 bases from V and 4 bases from J, leaving 9 bases between. The CDR3 bases are TGTGCCAGCAGAGGAGCCGTAGAGACCCAGTACTTC. Amino acids: CASRGAVETQYF.

This clone showed up just a few times. This CDR3 reads CAWTPGGALSNQPQHF. In nucleotides, the CDR3 is TGTGCCTGGACCCCAGGGGGGGCCCTTAGCAATCAGCCCCAGCATTTT. This chain links TRBV30 with TRBJ1-5, with 7 nucleotides matching TRBD1. Germline V gives CDR1 GTSNPN, CDR2 SVGIG (reference sequence). The CDR3 is 16 residues long. J gave up 0 bases and V 4 bases, and 9 bases lay outside the gene matches.